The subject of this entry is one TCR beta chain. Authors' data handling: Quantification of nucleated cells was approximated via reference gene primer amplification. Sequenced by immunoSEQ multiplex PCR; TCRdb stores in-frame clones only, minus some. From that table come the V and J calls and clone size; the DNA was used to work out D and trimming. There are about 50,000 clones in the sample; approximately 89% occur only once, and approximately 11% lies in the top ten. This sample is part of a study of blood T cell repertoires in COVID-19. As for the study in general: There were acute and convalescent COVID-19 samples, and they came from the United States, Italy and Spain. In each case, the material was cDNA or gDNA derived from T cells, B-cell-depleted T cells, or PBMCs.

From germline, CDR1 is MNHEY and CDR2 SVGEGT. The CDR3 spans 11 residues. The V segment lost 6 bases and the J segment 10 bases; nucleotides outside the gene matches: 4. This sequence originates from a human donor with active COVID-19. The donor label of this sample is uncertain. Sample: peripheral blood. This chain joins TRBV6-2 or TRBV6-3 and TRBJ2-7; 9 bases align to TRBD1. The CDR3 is CASSLTGGQYF. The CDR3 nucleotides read TGTGCCAGCAGCCTAACAGGGGGCCAGTACTTC.